What follows describes a single T cell receptor (beta chain). Its target is unknown. CDR1 MDHEN and CDR2 SYDVKM come from the germline V gene. The length of the CDR3 is 15 residues. Trimming removed 6 bases at V and 4 bases at J, with 18 bases between. Clones were read by immunoSEQ multiplex PCR, and TCRdb kept only the in-frame ones, dropping some. The data show approximately 4,600 clones, approximately 89% seen once. This specimen comes from a study of T cell responses to AZD1222 COVID-19 vaccine. General observations from the study: Just six AZD1222 recipients tested seropositive at baseline.

The chain employs TRBV28 and TRBJ1-2, with D possibly matching TRBD1 (5 bases). The sample consisted of peripheral blood, taken 28 days after the second AZD1222 dose. This TCR derives from an adult who received the AZD1222 COVID-19 vaccine. In nucleotides, the CDR3 is TGTGCCAGCAGACCTCAGCCAGGGTCTCCCTATGGCTACACCTTC. Protein sequence: CASRPQPGSPYGYTF.